The 2 T cell receptor beta chains below come from one sample, sequenced in a study of a mutant IDH1 vaccine in newly diagnosed glioma. No antigen has been identified for these receptors. TCRdb's copy holds only in-frame clones and misses some; the assay was immunoSEQ multiplex PCR. The sample lists tens of thousands of clones, roughly 76% occurring once. The time point denotes: week 35, safety follow-up. Vaccinated patients received 300 ug of mutant IDH1 20-mer peptide per dose, with topical imiquimod. The specimen comprised PBMCs, sampled from a glioma patient whose treatment included an IDH1 peptide vaccine. The receptors originated from a man aged 40-50 years with glioma.

V and J are TRBV7-9 and TRBJ2-5, with D possibly being TRBD1 or TRBD2 (6 bases each). Germline V gene sequence: CDR1 SEHNR, CDR2 FQNEAQ (reference sequence). The CDR3 loop spans 13 amino acids. Trimming removed 2 bases at V and 4 bases at J, with 8 bases between. CDR3 region: CASSLKGGETQYF. CDR3 in DNA: TGTGCCAGCAGCTTAAAGGGGGGAGAGACCCAGTACTTC.

The CDR3 DNA follows: TGTGCCAGCAGTTTATTAGGACAGGGGCCTTCTAACTATGGCTACACCTTC. Protein sequence: CASSLLGQGPSNYGYTF. The chain carries TRBV28 and TRBJ1-2; TRBD1 matches 9 bases. Germline CDR1 reads MDHEN; CDR2 reads SYDVKM. This CDR3 is 17 amino acids long. The V segment lost 1 base and the J segment 0 bases; nucleotides outside the gene matches: 6.